Listed below are T cell receptor beta chains from one sample, sequenced in a study of blood T cells in healthy people across ages. TCRdb processed the 5' RACE reads anew with MiXCR; each CDR3 protein has one entry. Of a few hundred thousand distinct CDR3 sequences in the sample, 50% to 60% are singletons; the top ten hold under 65%. Source material: blood. The receptors originated from a man aged 60 to 75 in good health. CDR3s leave out the opening cysteine and the closing phenylalanine or tryptophan. The order of the fields is V gene, CDR3 protein.

>TRBV10-3
AIRGTSGSLDEQF
>TRBV7-2
ASSYNTGGNEQF
>TRBV5-1
ASSPGTGVEKLF
>TRBV28
ASSLPRSNSYEQY
>TRBV13
ASSLLTGEQY
>TRBV20-1
SARDIPGQYNSPLH
>TRBV11-1
ASSQGRWRVQF
>TRBV20-1
SASRGVSTDTQY
>TRBV20-1
SAREGAAGGTEAF
>TRBV19
ASSIRDARYGYT
>TRBV2
ASSRASPGQGGGGYT
>TRBV6-2/TRBV6-3
ASSNDRQTRYEQY
>TRBV12-3/TRBV12-4
ASSSRTGNGYT
>TRBV11-2
ASSPTTAGETQY
>TRBV6-5
ASSYSRDVFGYT
>TRBV9
ASSPRTGYYEQY
>TRBV7-8
ASSPLSGLSYNEQF
>TRBV6-5
ASSPQMGTGNGYT
>TRBV5-1
ASSLGTPGTGLTDTQY
>TRBV7-2
ANSSTRDRSYEQY
>TRBV9
ASSGSNSEQF
>TRBV12-5
ASGLVYEQY
>TRBV7-8
ASSLVSGGTPTDTQY
>TRBV29-1
SVKADPYEQY
>TRBV20-1
SASALQGLY
>TRBV5-7
ASSLDGQGSSGANVLT
>TRBV9
ASSSGGTKGYT
>TRBV20-1
SARERRLAGAYNEQF
>TRBV28
ATATGPPSTDTQY
>TRBV6-6
ASIEGQGRGEQF
>TRBV10-3
AISEKLNYGYT
>TRBV25-1
ASSDLAGGYNEQF
>TRBV25-1
ASRDRGPDTQY
>TRBV6-1
ASSSFRGSGETQY
>TRBV2
ATRTARGYT
>TRBV27
ASSLRGAGSEQY
>TRBV18
ASSPRHDGIQY
>TRBV29-1
SVSGSGSNEQF
>TRBV18
ASSPRTSGVHEQY